The 24 T cell receptor beta chains below all came from one sample that was sequenced in a study of technical replicates of blood from a few donors. This table comes from immunoSEQ multiplex PCR, and its TCRdb copy is limited to in-frame clones, with some not included. Of about 85,000 clones in the sample, over 90% were seen once. What was sequenced was T cells isolated from PBMCs. Source of these receptors: a human donor in good health.

This chain links TRBV9 with TRBJ2-1, with 9 nucleotides matching TRBD2. The CDR3 has 16 residues. V gave up 4 bases and J gave up 5 bases; unmatched junction bases: 10. Germline values: CDR1 SGDLS, CDR2 YYNGEE. The CDR3 protein is CASSPSLGLANNEQFF. The CDR3 bases are TGTGCCAGCAGCCCGTCGTTGGGACTAGCCAACAATGAGCAGTTCTTC.

V gene TRBV11-2 combines with J gene TRBJ2-1, with D possibly matching TRBD2 (7 bases). The CDR3 loop spans 16 amino acids. Germline V lookup: CDR1 SGHAT, CDR2 FQNNGV. With 5 bases removed from V and 2 bases from J, the gap between germline ends came to 16 bases. The CDR3 nucleotides are TGTGCCAGCAGCCCTTCGGGGGGCCCCACCTACAATGAGCAGTTCTTC. Its translation: CASSPSGGPTYNEQFF. The full variable domain, completed using reference TRBV11-2 and TRBJ2-1, is EAGVAQSPRYKIIEKRQSVAFWCNPISGHATLYWYQQILGQGPKLLIQFQNNGVVDDSQLPKDRFSAERLKGVDSTLKIQPAKLEDSAVYLCASSPSGGPTYNEQFFGPGTRLTVL.

CDR3 nucleotides: TGTGCCAGCAGTTTATCTCTTATGAACACTGAAGCTTTCTTT. Its protein product is CASSLSLMNTEAFF. This chain joins TRBV27 and TRBJ1-1; the D is unclear. Germline CDR1 reads MNHEY; CDR2 reads SMNVEV (reference sequence). The CDR3 runs to 14 residues. The V gene lost 0 bases and the J gene lost 0 bases, with 5 bases spanning the gap.

The rearrangement links TRBV10-1 to TRBJ2-1; 11 bases align to TRBD2. The trim removed 0 bases at V and 5 bases at J, leaving 3 bases unmatched. CDR3 length equals 16 residues. Germline loops: CDR1 WNHNN, CDR2 SYGVQD (reference sequence). The CDR3 DNA reads TGCGCCAGCAGTGAGTCCACTAGCGGGGGAAACAATGAGCAGTTCTTC. Amino acids: CASSESTSGGNNEQFF.

This clone was found once. The V and J genes are TRBV5-6 and TRBJ1-2; 8 bases agree with TRBD1. The V gene end was trimmed by 3 bases and the J gene end by 8 bases; junction bases not matched to a gene: 9. Germline assignment: CDR1 SGHDT and CDR2 YYEEEE. CDR3 size: 14 residues. CDR3 sequence (DNA): TGTGCCAGCAGCTCCTACGGGACAGGACGGGGCTACACCTTC. It encodes CASSSYGTGRGYTF.

This clone was recorded a few times. The chain has TRBV4-1 and TRBJ1-4; maybe TRBD1 (6 bases). V gave up 1 base and J gave up 6 bases, with 12 bases separating them. CDR1 MGHRA and CDR2 YSYEKL come from the germline V gene. This CDR3 has 15 residues. For the CDR3, the DNA is TGCGCCAGCAGCCAAGTACAGGGTTCGTATGAAAAACTGTTTTTT. It yields the protein CASSQVQGSYEKLFF.

J is TRBJ2-1 and V is TRBV5-4; D is perhaps TRBD2 (6 bases). The ends were cut back, 1 base at V and 3 bases at J, with 14 bases in the middle. The germline V gene encodes CDR1 SGHNT and CDR2 YYREEE (reference sequence). The CDR3 is 16 residues long. The CDR3 protein is CASSLNGGVVYNEQFF. The CDR3 DNA reads as TGTGCCAGCAGCTTGAATGGCGGGGTAGTCTACAATGAGCAGTTCTTC. The entire variable domain, with the rest obtained from reference TRBV5-4 and TRBJ2-1, is as follows: ETGVTQSPTHLIKTRGQQVTLRCSSQSGHNTVSWYQQALGQGPQFIFQYYREEENGRGNFPPRFSGLQFPNYSSELNVNALELDDSALYLCASSLNGGVVYNEQFFGPGTRLTVL.

The V gene is TRBV7-9, the J gene TRBJ1-2; D unresolved. Trimming cost V 5 bases and J 4 bases, with 14 bases left between them. The length of the CDR3 is 14 residues. Germline values: CDR1 SEHNR, CDR2 FQNEAQ (reference sequence). CDR3 DNA sequence: TGTGCCAGCAGCGTATACTTGACTGTCTATGGCTACACCTTC. Its protein product is CASSVYLTVYGYTF.

This rearrangement joins TRBV21-1 to TRBJ2-7; TRBD2, the D gene given by the table, was not confirmed from the DNA. TRBV21-1 is a pseudogene segment. CDR3 size: 18 residues. This CDR3 reads CASSKAGRTGGPTYEQYF. CDR3 bases: TGTGCCAGCAGCAAAGCGGGGAGAACGGGAGGGCCTACCTACGAGCAGTACTTC.

The rearrangement links TRBV15 to TRBJ2-7; 8 positions match TRBD2. J gave up 7 bases and V 0 bases, and 11 bases lay outside the gene matches. The CDR3 length is 16 residues. CDR1 LNHNV and CDR2 YYDKDF come from the germline V gene (reference sequence). The CDR3 spells CATSRDYTGRAGEQYF. The CDR3 region has the DNA TGTGCCACCAGCAGAGATTATACCGGGAGGGCGGGAGAGCAGTACTTC.

The gene calls are TRBV28 and TRBJ1-1; D gene ambiguous. V was cut by 7 bases and J by 5 bases, with 14 bases left in between. Germline V gene data show CDR1 as MDHEN and CDR2 as SYDVKM. The CDR3 contains 13 residues. The CDR3, as DNA: TGTGCCAGCAAACCCCCCCCGCGAACTGAAGCTTTCTTT. Translating gives CASKPPPRTEAFF.

V is TRBV14 and J is TRBJ2-7; D gene unclear. Germline-derived CDR1 and CDR2 are SGHDN and FVKESK. The CDR3 covers 12 residues. The ends were cut back, 4 bases at V and 1 base at J, with 5 bases in the middle. For the CDR3, the DNA is TGTGCCAGCAGCCGCGTGTCCTACGAGCAGTACTTC. Residues: CASSRVSYEQYF.

This clone came up once. This sequence joins TRBV2 and TRBJ2-5, with TRBD2 identical over 14 bases. There are 13 residues in the CDR3. Unmatched junction bases numbered 1, after V lost 9 bases and J lost 4 bases. The germline V gene encodes CDR1 SNHLY and CDR2 FYNNEI. CDR3 DNA sequence: TGTGCCAGGGGGACTAGCGGGAGAGAGACCCAGTACTTC. Its translation is CARGTSGRETQYF.

The chain is built from TRBV2 and TRBJ2-7, with 7 bases aligning to TRBD1. Germline lookup yields CDR1 SNHLY and CDR2 FYNNEI. The trim removed 6 bases at V and 5 bases at J, leaving 4 bases unmatched. The CDR3 has 12 residues. The CDR3 DNA sequence: TGTGCCAGCAGCGACAGGGTCGACGAGCAGTACTTC. It specifies CASSDRVDEQYF.

This rearrangement joins TRBV28 to TRBJ2-7; TRBD2 matches at 12 bases. J lost 4 bases, V lost 5 bases, and 3 bases had no gene match. The CDR3 consists of 14 residues. Germline CDR1 reads MDHEN; CDR2 reads SYDVKM. CDR3 amino acids: CASSRTSGTYEQYF. The CDR3 DNA follows: TGTGCCAGCAGTCGGACTAGCGGGACTTACGAGCAGTACTTC.

The rearrangement uses TRBV10-3 and TRBJ2-1; tentative D call: TRBD2 (5 bases). Germline CDR1 reads ENHRY; CDR2 reads SYGVKD. The CDR3 is made up of 15 amino acids. V was pared by 2 bases and J by 6 bases, with 14 bases between. The CDR3 region is CAISEITGGGNEQFF. The CDR3 bases are TGTGCCATCAGTGAGATCACCGGAGGTGGCAATGAGCAGTTCTTC.

The chain has TRBV2 and TRBJ1-1; D is unclear. The CDR3 runs to 12 residues. V lost 6 bases to trimming and J lost 9 bases, with 14 bases between them. Germline V gene sequence: CDR1 SNHLY, CDR2 FYNNEI. CDR3 region: CASRKVAGKAFF. CDR3 DNA sequence: TGTGCCAGCAGGAAGGTTGCAGGAAAAGCTTTCTTT.

This chain joins TRBV10-3 and TRBJ2-1; perhaps TRBD2 as D (6 bases). Germline CDR1 reads ENHRY; CDR2 reads SYGVKD. CDR3 length: 12 residues. V was cut by 0 bases and J by 9 bases, with 6 bases left in between. This CDR3 is CAISESTSEQFF. In DNA form, the CDR3 reads TGTGCCATCAGTGAGTCGACTAGTGAGCAGTTCTTC.

The gene calls are TRBV5-5 and TRBJ2-1, with a possible D match to TRBD1 (6 bases). CDR3 size: 14 residues. CDR1 is SGHKS, CDR2 YYEKEE, per germline (reference sequence). V shed 0 bases and J shed 4 bases, with 8 bases lying between them. CDR3 nucleotide sequence: TGTGCCAGCAGCTTGGAGGGGGAGTACAATGAGCAGTTCTTC. Amino acids: CASSLEGEYNEQFF.

DNA for the CDR3: TGTGCCAGCTCACCATCAGGGTCAAATGAAAAACTGTTTTTT. This sequence encodes CASSPSGSNEKLFF. The genes are TRBV18 and TRBJ1-4; possible D gene TRBD1, 5 bases. From germline, CDR1 is KGHSH and CDR2 LQKENI. The CDR3 loop spans 14 amino acids. The V gene lost 2 bases and the J gene lost 5 bases, with 9 bases spanning the gap.

J is TRBJ2-7 and V is TRBV5-1, with TRBD2 matching 10 bases. This CDR3 is built from 16 residues. Trimming at V came to 0 bases and at J to 3 bases, leaving 6 bases not matched to a gene. CDR1 SGHRS and CDR2 YFSETQ come from the germline V gene. In DNA form, the CDR3 reads TGCGCCAGCAGCTTGGGTAGCGGGAGGCTATACTACGAGCAGTACTTC. Its protein is CASSLGSGRLYYEQYF.

The gene calls are TRBV4-1 and TRBJ2-2; TRBD2 aligns across 12 bases. The CDR3 has 21 amino acids. The trim removed 1 base at V and 1 base at J, leaving 13 bases unmatched. Germline CDR1 and CDR2: MGHRA and YSYEKL. DNA for the CDR3: TGCGCCAGCAGCCAAGTCTTCGGTAGACTAGCGGGGGAAAGGAACACCGGGGAGCTGTTTTTT. As protein: CASSQVFGRLAGERNTGELFF.

The J gene is TRBJ2-3, the V gene TRBV27; TRBD1 is a possible D gene (5 bases). The ends were cut back, 3 bases at V and 0 bases at J, with 10 bases in the middle. The CDR3 totals 15 residues. Germline V gene sequence: CDR1 MNHEY, CDR2 SMNVEV (reference sequence). The CDR3 loop reads CASSFDSASTDTQYF. CDR3 DNA: TGTGCCAGCAGTTTCGACAGTGCTAGCACAGATACGCAGTATTTT.

The chain has TRBV7-6 and TRBJ2-2; no reliable D call. This CDR3 is built from 14 residues. Germline loops: CDR1 SGHVS, CDR2 FNYEAQ. Trimming left V 1 base short and J 9 bases short, with 12 bases between. The CDR3 sequence: CASSLVTPARELFF. CDR3 coding DNA: TGTGCCAGCAGCTTAGTTACCCCTGCTAGGGAGCTGTTTTTT.